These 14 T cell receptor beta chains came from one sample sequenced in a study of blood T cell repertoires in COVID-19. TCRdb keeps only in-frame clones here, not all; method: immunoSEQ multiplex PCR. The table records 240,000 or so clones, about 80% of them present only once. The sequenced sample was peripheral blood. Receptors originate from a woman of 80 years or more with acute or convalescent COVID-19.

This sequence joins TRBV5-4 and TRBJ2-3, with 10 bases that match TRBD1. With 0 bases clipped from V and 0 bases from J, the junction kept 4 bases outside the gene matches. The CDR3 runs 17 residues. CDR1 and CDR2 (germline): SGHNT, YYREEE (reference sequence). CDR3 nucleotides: TGTGCCAGCAGCTTGGTGGGACAGGGGACTAGCACAGATACGCAGTATTTT. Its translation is CASSLVGQGTSTDTQYF.

CDR3 loop: CASGLNRRDTQYF. DNA of the CDR3: TGTGCTAGTGGTTTGAACAGGCGGGATACGCAGTATTTT. The rearrangement joins TRBV12-5 to TRBJ2-3, with TRBD1 as a possible D gene (5 bases). This CDR3 is 13 amino acids long. Germline V gene lookup returns CDR1 LGHNT and CDR2 FRNRAP. Trimming took 2 bases from V and 6 from J, leaving 9 bases between them.

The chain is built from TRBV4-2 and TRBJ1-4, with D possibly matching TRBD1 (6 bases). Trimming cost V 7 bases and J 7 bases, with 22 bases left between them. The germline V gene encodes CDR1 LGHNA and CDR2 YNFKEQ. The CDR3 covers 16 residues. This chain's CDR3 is CASNNPVGVGGEKLFF. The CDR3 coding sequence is TGTGCCAGCAATAACCCCGTGGGGGTAGGGGGTGAAAAACTGTTTTTT.

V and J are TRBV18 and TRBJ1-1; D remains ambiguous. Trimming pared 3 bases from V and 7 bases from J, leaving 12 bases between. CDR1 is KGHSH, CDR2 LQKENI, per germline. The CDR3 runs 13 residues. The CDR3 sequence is CASSPGEGDEAFF. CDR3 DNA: TGTGCCAGCTCACCCGGGGAAGGAGATGAAGCTTTCTTT.

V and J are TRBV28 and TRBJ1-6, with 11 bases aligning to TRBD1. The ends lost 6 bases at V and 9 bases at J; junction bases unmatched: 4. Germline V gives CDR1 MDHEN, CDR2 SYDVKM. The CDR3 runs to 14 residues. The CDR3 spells CASRPGQGGSPLHF. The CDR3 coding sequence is TGTGCCAGCAGACCGGGACAGGGGGGTTCACCCCTCCACTTT.

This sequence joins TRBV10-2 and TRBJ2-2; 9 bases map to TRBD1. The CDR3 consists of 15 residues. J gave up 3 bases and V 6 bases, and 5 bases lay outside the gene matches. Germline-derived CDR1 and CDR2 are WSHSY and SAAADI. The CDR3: CASSPGQGDTGELFF. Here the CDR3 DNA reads TGCGCCAGCAGCCCGGGACAGGGCGACACCGGGGAGCTGTTTTTT.

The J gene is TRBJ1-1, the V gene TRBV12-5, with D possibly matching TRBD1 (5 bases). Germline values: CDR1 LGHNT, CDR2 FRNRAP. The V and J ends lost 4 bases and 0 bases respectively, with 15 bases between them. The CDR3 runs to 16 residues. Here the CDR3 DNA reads TGTGCTAGTGGTTATACAGGATTAGTCATGAACACTGAAGCTTTCTTT. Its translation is CASGYTGLVMNTEAFF.

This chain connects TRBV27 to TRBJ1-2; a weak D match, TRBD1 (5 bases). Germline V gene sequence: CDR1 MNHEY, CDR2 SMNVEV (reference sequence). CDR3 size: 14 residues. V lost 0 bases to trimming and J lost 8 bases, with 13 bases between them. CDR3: CASSLSRTSGGYTF. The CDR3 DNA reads TGTGCCAGCAGTTTATCCCGGACATCCGGAGGCTACACCTTC.

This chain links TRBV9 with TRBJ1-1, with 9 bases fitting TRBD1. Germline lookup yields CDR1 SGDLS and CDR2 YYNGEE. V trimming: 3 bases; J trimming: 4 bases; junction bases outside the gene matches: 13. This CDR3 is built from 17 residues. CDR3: CASSASGTGRKATEAFF. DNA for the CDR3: TGTGCCAGCAGCGCATCCGGGACAGGGAGGAAGGCCACTGAAGCTTTCTTT.

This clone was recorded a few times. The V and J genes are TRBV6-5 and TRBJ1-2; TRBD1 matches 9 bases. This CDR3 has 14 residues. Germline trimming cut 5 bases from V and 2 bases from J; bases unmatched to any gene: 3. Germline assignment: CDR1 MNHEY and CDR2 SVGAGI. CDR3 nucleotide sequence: TGTGCCAGCAGTCGGGACAGGGCAAACTATGGCTACACCTTC. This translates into CASSRDRANYGYTF.

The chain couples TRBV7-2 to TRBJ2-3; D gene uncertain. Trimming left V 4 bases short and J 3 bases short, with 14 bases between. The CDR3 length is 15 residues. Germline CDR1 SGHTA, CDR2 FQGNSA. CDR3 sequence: CASSYALGGTDTQYF. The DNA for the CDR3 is TGTGCCAGCAGCTACGCCCTAGGTGGGACAGATACGCAGTATTTT.

The CDR3 loop reads CASSETGTGGVKTQYF. The CDR3 coding sequence is TGCGCCAGCAGTGAGACAGGGACAGGGGGCGTGAAGACCCAGTACTTC. The gene calls are TRBV10-1 and TRBJ2-5, with TRBD1 identical over 12 bases. V shed 2 bases and J 6 bases; nucleotides not matched to a gene: 7. The CDR3 loop spans 16 amino acids. Germline V gene sequence: CDR1 WNHNN, CDR2 SYGVQD (reference sequence).

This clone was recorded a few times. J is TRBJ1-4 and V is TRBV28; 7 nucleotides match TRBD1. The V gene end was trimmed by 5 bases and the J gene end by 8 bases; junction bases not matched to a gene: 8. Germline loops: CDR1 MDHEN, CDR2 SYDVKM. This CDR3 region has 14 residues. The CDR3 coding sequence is TGTGCCAGCAGTAAAGGGGGCCCGAAAGAAAAACTGTTTTTT. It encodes CASSKGGPKEKLFF.

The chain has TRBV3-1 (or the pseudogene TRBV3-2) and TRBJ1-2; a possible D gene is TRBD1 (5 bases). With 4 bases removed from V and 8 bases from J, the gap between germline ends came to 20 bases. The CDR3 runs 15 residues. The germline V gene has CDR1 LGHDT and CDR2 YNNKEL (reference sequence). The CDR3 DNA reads TGTGCCAGCAGCCCCCTAACGGGGGACGCATCGGGCTACACCTTC. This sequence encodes CASSPLTGDASGYTF.